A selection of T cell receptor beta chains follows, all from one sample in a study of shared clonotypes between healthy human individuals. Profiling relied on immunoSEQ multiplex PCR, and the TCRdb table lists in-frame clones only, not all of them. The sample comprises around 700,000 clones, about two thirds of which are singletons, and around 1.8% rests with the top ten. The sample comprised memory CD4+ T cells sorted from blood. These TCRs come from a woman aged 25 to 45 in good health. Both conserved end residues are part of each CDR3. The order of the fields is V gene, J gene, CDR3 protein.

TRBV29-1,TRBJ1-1,CSVVRAGSEAFF
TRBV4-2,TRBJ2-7,CASSQGEGGGYEQYF
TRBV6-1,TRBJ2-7,CASSFRQGSSYEQYF
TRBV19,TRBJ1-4,CASRTGTGAEKLFF
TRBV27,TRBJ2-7,CASSLGSQREQYF
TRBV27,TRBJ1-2,CASGRVEGYGYTF
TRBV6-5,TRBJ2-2,CASSLGGMNTGELFF
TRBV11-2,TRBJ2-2,CASSLVFPNTGELFF
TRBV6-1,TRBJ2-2,CASSAMDRTGELFF
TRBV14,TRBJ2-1,CASSHTIGRAHEQFF
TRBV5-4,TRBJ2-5,CASSLGLAEIQETQYF
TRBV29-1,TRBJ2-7,CSVEGDYEQYF
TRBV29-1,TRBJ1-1,CSVRSGTANTEAFF
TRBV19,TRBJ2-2,CASSISGTNTGELFF
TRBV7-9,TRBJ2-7,CASSSTSRAKYEQYF
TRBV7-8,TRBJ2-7,CASRYSVGGEQYF
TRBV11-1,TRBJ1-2,CASSLGGRPQGYTF
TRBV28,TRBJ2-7,CASSLLGGGEQYF
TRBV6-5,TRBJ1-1,CASSYRTRTNTEAFF
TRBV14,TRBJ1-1,CASTPTRGNTEAFF
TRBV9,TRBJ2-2,CASRRLAGNTGELFF
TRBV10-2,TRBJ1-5,CASQGGGLQPQHF
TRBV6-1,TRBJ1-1,CASSARDSSDYTEAFF
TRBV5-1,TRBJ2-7,CASSLGSLSSYEQYF
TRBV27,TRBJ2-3,CASSLPDLLDTQYF
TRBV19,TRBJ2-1,CASSISPYNEQFF
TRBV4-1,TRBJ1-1,CASSQDELTNTEAFF
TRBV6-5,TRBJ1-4,CASSYSGDGYEKLFF
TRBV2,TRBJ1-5,CASRGQGNQPQHF
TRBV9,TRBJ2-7,CASSVDLGLASEQYF
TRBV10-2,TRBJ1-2,CASRGAGYYGYTF
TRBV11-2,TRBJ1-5,CASSLYSNQPQHF
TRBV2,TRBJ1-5,CASSEEGQGQLPQHF
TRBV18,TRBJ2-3,CASSPSGTGATDTQYF
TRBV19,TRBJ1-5,CASSMNGVNQPQHF
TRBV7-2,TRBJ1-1,CASSLPGAVQEAFF
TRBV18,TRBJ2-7,CASSPRGRSEQYF
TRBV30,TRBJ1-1,CAWRRQGLTEAFF
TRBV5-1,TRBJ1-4,CASSLGRGARLEKLFF
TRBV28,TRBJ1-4,CASSRTGVGEKLFF
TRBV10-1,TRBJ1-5,CASIHRDRGIHSNQPQHF